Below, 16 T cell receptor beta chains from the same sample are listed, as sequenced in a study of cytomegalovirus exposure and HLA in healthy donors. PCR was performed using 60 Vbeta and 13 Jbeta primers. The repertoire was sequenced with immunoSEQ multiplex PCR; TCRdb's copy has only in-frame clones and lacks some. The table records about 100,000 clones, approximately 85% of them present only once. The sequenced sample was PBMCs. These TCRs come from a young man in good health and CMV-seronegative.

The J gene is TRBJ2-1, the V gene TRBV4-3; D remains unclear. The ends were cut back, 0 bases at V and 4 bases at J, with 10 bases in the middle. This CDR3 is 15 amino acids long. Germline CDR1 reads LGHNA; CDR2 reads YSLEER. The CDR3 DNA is TGCGCCAGCAGCCAAGAATGGCAGTTTTACAATGAGCAGTTCTTC. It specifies CASSQEWQFYNEQFF.

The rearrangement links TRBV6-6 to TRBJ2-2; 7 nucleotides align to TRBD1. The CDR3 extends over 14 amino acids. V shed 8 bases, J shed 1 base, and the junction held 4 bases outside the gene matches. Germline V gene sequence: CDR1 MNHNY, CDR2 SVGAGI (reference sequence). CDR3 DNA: TGTGCCAGCCACCGGACAGGGAACACCGGGGAGCTGTTTTTT. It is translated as CASHRTGNTGELFF.

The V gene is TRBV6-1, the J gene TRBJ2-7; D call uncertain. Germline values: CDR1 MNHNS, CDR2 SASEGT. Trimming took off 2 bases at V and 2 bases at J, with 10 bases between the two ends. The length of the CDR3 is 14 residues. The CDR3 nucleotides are TGTGCCAGCAGTGAATCCCCCCTAGCCTACGAGCAGTACTTC. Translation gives CASSESPLAYEQYF.

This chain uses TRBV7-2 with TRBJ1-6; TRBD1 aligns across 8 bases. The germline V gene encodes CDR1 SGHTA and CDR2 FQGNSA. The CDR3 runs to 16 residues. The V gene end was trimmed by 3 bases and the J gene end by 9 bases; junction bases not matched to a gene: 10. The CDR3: CASSLVPDREISPLHF. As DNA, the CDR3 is TGTGCCAGCAGCTTGGTACCGGACAGGGAAATTTCACCCCTCCACTTT.

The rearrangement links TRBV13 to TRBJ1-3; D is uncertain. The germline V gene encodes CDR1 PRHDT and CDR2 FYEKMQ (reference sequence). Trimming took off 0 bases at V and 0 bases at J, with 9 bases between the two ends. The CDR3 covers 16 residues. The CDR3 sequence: CASSLGRYTSGNTIYF. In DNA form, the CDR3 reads TGTGCCAGCAGCTTAGGCCGTTACACCTCTGGAAACACCATATATTTT.

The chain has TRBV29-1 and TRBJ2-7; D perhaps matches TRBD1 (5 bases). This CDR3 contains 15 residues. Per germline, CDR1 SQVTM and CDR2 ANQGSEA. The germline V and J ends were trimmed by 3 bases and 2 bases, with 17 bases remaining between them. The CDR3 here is CSVDGWGQSTYEQYF. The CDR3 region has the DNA TGCAGCGTTGACGGTTGGGGCCAATCGACCTACGAGCAGTACTTC.

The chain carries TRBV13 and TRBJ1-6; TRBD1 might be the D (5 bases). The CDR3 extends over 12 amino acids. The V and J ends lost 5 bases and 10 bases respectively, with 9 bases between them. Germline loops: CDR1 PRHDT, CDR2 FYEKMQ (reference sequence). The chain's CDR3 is CASSAGGSPLHF. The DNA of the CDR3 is TGTGCCAGCAGCGCCGGGGGGTCACCCCTCCACTTT.

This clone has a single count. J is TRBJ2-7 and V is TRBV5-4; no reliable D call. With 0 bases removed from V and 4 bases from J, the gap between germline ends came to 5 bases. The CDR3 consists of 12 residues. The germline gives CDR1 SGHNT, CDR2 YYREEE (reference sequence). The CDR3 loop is CASSLDQYEQYF. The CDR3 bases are TGTGCCAGCAGCTTGGATCAGTACGAGCAGTACTTC. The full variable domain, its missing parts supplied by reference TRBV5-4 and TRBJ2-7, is ETGVTQSPTHLIKTRGQQVTLRCSSQSGHNTVSWYQQALGQGPQFIFQYYREEENGRGNFPPRFSGLQFPNYSSELNVNALELDDSALYLCASSLDQYEQYFGPGTRLTVT.

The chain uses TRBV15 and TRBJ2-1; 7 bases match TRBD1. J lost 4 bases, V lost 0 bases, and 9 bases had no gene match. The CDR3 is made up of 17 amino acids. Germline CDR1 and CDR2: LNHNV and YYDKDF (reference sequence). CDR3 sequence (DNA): TGTGCCACCAGCAGAGAAGGGGGCAGGGGAAGTTACAATGAGCAGTTCTTC. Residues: CATSREGGRGSYNEQFF.

CDR3 bases: TGCGCCAGCAGCGCAGAGGTTCCAGCCTCATCCTACGAGCAGTACTTC. This translates into CASSAEVPASSYEQYF. This sequence joins TRBV4-3 and TRBJ2-7; D is unresolved. The CDR3 is made up of 16 amino acids. Germline V lookup: CDR1 LGHNA, CDR2 YSLEER. V lost 5 bases, J lost 1 base, and 18 bases lay in between.

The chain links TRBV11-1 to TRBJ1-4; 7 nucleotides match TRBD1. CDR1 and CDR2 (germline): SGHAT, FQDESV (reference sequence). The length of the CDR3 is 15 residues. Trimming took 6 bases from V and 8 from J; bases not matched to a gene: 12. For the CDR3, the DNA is TGTGCCAGCAGGACAGGGCGGGAAGGACGGGAAAAACTGTTTTTT. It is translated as CASRTGREGREKLFF.

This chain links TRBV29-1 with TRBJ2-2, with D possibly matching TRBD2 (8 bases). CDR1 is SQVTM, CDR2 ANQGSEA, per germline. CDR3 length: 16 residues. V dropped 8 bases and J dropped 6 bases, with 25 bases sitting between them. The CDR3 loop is CSTRFGGEGAAGELFF. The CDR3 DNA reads TGCAGCACCCGCTTCGGGGGGGAGGGGGCAGCCGGGGAGCTGTTTTTT.

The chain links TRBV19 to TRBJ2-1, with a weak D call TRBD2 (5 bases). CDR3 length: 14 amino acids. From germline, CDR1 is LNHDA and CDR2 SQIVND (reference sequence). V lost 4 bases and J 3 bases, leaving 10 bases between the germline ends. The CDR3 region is CASSKGASYNEQFF. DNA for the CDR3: TGTGCCAGTAGTAAGGGAGCGAGCTACAATGAGCAGTTCTTC. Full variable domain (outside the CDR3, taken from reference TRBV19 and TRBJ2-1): DGGITQSPKYLFRKEGQNVTLSCEQNLNHDAMYWYRQDPGQGLRLIYYSQIVNDFQKGDIAEGYSVSREKKESFPLTVTSAQKNPTAFYLCASSKGASYNEQFFGPGTRLTVL.

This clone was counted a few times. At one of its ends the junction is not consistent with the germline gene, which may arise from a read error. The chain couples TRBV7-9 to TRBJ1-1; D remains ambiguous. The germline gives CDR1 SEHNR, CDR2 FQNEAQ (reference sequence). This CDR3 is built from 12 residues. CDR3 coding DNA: TGTTCCAGCAGCTCTCTGAACACTGAAGCTTTCTTT. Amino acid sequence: CSSSSLNTEAFF.

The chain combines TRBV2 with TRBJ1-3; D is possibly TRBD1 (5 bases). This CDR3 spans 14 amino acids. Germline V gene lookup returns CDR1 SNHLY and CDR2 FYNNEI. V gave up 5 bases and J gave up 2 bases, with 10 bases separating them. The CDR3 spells CASSSLGAGNTIYF. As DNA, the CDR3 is TGTGCCAGCAGTAGTCTAGGGGCTGGAAACACCATATATTTT.

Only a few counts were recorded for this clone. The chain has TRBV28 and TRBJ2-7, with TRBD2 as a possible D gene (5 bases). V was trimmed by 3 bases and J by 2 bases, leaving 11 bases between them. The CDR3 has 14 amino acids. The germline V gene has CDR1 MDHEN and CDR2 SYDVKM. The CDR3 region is CASSFVTGTYEQYF. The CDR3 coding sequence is TGTGCCAGCAGTTTCGTTACGGGAACCTACGAGCAGTACTTC.